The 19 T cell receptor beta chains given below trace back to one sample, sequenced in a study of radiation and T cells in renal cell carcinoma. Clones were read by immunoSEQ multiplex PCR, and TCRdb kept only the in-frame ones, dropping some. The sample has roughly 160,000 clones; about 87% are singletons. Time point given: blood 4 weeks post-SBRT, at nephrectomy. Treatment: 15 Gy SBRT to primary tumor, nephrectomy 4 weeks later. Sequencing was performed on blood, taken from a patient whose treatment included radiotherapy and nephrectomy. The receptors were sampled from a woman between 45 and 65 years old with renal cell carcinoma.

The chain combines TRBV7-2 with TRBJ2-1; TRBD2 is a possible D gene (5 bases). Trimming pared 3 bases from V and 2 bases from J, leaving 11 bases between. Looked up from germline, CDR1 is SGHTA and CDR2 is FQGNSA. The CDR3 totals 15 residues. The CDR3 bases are TGTGCCAGCAGCTTCGAAGCGGCCACCTACAATGAGCAGTTCTTC. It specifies CASSFEAATYNEQFF.

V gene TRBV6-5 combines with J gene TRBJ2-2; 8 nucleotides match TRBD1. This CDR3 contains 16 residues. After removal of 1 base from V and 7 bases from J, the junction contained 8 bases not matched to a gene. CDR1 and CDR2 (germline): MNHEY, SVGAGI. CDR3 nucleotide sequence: TGTGCCAGCAGTTACTACCTGCAGGGGGCGGGCGGGGAGCTGTTTTTT. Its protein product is CASSYYLQGAGGELFF.

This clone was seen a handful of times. For the CDR3, the DNA is TGTGCCAGCAGGGGACAGTTGAACACTGAAGCTTTCTTT. It specifies CASRGQLNTEAFF. This sequence joins TRBV9 and TRBJ1-1, with 7 bases that match TRBD1. CDR3 length equals 13 residues. Trimming cost V 5 bases and J 0 bases; bases outside gene matches: 1. Germline CDR1 is SGDLS and CDR2 is YYNGEE.

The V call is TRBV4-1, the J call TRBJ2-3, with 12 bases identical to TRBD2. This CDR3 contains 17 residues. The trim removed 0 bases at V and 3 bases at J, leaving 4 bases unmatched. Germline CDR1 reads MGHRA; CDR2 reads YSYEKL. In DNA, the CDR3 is TGCGCCAGCAGCCAAGACACTAGCGGGGGGCCTACAGATACGCAGTATTTT. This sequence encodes CASSQDTSGGPTDTQYF.

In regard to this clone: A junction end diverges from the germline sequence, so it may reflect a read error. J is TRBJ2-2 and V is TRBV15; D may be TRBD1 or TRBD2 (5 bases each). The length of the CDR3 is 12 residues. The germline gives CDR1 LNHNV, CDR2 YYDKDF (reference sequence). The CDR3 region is CATSRDKGTLSF. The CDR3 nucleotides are TGTGCCACCAGCAGAGATAAGGGGACCCTCTCGTTT.

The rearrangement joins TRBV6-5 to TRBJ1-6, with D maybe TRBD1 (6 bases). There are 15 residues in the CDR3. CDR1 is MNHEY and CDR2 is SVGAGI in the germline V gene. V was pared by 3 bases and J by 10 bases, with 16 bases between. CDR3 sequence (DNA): TGTGCCAGCAGTTATGGACAGCGTATGGGGTCACCCCTCCACTTT. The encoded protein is CASSYGQRMGSPLHF.

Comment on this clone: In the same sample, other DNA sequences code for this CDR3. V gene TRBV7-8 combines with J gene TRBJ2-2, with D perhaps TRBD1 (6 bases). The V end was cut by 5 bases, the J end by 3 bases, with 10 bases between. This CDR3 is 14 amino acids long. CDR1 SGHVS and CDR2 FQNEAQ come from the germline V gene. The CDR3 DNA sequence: TGTGCCAGCAGCCTGAGGACAGACACCGGGGAGCTGTTTTTT. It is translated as CASSLRTDTGELFF.

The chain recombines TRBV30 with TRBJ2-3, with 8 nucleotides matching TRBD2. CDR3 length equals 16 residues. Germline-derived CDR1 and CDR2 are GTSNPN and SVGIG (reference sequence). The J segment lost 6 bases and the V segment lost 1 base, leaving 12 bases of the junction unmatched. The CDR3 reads CAWSGGGAGGGDTQYF. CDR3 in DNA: TGTGCCTGGAGTGGCGGCGGCGCGGGGGGAGGGGATACGCAGTATTTT.

As DNA, the CDR3 is TGTGCCTGGAGTGTGAGGACAGGGGTTATCAGCTACACCTTC. Translation gives CAWSVRTGVISYTF. The chain uses TRBV30 and TRBJ1-2, with TRBD1 matching 9 bases. The V and J ends lost 0 bases and 9 bases, in that order; junction bases with no gene match: 8. In germline, CDR1 is GTSNPN, CDR2 SVGIG (reference sequence). There are 14 residues in the CDR3. Full variable domain (rest looked up from reference TRBV30 and TRBJ1-2): SQTIHQWPATLVQPVGSPLSLECTVEGTSNPNLYWYRQAAGRGLQLLFYSVGIGQISSEVPQNLSASRPQDRQFILSSKKLLLSDSGFYLCAWSVRTGVISYTFGSGTRLTVV.

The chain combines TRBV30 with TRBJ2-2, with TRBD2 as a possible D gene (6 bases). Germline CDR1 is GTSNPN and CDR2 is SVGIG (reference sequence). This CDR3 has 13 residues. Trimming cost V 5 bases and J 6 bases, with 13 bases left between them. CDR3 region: CAWGIWDSGELFF. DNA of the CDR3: TGTGCCTGGGGAATTTGGGACTCCGGGGAGCTGTTTTTT.

Here the CDR3 DNA reads TGTGCCAGCTCACCAGATTCGGGGGGCCACACTGAAGCTTTCTTT. Amino acids: CASSPDSGGHTEAFF. This rearrangement joins TRBV18 to TRBJ1-1; possibly TRBD1 for D (6 bases). The CDR3 sequence is 15 residues long. Germline V gene data show CDR1 as KGHSH and CDR2 as LQKENI. With 2 bases removed from V and 3 bases from J, the gap between germline ends came to 13 bases.

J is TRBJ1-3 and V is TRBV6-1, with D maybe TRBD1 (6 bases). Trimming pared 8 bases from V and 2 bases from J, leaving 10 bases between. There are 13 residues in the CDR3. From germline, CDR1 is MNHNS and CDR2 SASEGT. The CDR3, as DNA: TGTGCCAGCCAGGGGACGGCTGGAAACACCATATATTTT. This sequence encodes CASQGTAGNTIYF.

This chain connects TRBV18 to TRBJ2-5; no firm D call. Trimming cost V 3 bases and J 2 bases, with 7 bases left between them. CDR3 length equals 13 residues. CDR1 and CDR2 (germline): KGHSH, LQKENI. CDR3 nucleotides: TGTGCCAGCTCACCCGACTCACAAGAGACCCAGTACTTC. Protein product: CASSPDSQETQYF. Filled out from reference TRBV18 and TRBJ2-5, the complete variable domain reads NAGVMQNPRHLVRRRGQEARLRCSPMKGHSHVYWYRQLPEEGLKFMVYLQKENIIDESGMPKERFSAEFPKEGPSILRIQQVVRGDSAAYFCASSPDSQETQYFGPGTRLLVL.

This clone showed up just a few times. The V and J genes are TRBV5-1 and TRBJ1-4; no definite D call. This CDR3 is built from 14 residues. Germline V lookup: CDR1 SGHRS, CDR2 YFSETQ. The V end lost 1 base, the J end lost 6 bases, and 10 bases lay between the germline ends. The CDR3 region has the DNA TGCGCCAGCAGCTTGACGGCGGGAGATGAAAAACTGTTTTTT. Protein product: CASSLTAGDEKLFF.

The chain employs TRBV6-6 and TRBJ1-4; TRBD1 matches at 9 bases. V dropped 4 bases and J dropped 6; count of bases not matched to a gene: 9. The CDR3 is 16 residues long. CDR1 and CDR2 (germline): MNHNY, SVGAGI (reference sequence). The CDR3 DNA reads TGTGCCAGCAGTTTGCCAACAGGGGGCGCTTATGAAAAACTGTTTTTT. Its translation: CASSLPTGGAYEKLFF.

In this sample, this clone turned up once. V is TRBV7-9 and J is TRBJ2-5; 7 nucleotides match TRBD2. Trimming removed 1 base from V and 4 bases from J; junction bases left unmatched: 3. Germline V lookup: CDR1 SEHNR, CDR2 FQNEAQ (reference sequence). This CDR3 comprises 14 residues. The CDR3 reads CASSLGEGRETQYF. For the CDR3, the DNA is TGTGCCAGCAGCTTAGGGGAGGGGCGAGAGACCCAGTACTTC.

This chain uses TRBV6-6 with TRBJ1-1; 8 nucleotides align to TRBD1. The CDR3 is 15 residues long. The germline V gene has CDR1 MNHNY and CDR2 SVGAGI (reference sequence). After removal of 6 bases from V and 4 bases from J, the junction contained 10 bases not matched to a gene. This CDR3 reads CASSPRTGRGTEAFF. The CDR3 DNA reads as TGTGCCAGCAGCCCTCGGACAGGGCGGGGCACTGAAGCTTTCTTT.

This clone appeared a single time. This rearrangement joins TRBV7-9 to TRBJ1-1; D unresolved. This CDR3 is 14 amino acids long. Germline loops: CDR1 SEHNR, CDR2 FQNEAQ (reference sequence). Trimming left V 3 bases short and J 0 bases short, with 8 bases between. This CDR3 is CASSFNRMNTEAFF. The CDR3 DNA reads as TGTGCCAGCAGCTTCAACCGGATGAACACTGAAGCTTTCTTT. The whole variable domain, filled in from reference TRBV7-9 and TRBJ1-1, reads DTGVSQNPRHKITKRGQNVTFRCDPISEHNRLYWYRQTLGQGPEFLTYFQNEAQLEKSRLLSDRFSAERPKGSFSTLEIQRTEQGDSAMYLCASSFNRMNTEAFFGQGTRLTVV.

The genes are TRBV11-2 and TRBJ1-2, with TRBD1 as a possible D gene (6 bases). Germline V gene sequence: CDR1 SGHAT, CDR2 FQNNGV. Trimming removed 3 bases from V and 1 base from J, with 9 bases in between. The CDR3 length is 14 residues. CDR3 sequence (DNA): TGTGCCAGCAGCTTCGGGACACTTAACTATGGCTACACCTTC. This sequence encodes CASSFGTLNYGYTF.